One and the same sample provided the 7 T cell receptor beta chains below, sequenced in a study of blood T cells in healthy people across ages. Sample-barcoded 5' priming and a J-beta primer mix drove a second PCR of 7 to 11 cycles. TCRdb recomputed calls from the 5' RACE reads with MiXCR, one row per CDR3 protein. Here the sample spans a few hundred thousand distinct CDR3 sequences, 27% being singletons. This same sample was also part of a study on T cells of mothers and their children.

The sequenced sample consisted of blood. The receptor source for this set is a boy younger than 10 in good health.

This clonotype was picked up a small number of times. The chain recombines TRBV30 with TRBJ1-3, with a possible D match to TRBD1 (5 bases). This CDR3 region has 14 residues. Between the trimmed V and J ends, which lost 5 bases and 0 bases, there was a span of 11 bases. Germline V gene lookup returns CDR1 GTSNPN and CDR2 SVGIG (reference sequence). CDR3 sequence: CAWGHESSGNTIYF. The CDR3 DNA sequence: TGTGCCTGGGGACATGAAAGCTCTGGAAACACCATATATTTT.

This clonotype was counted a few times. The chain combines TRBV29-1 with TRBJ2-5; the match to TRBD2 covers 7 bases. With the DNA end fitting TRBJ2-7 better, the J assignment may be wrong. Germline CDR1 and CDR2: SQVTM and ANQGSEA. CDR3 length equals 12 residues. CDR3 loop: CSVSSGSYEQYF. The CDR3 nucleotides read TGCAGCGTATCTAGCGGCTCCTACGAGCAGTACTTC.

The chain recombines TRBV19 with TRBJ2-7, with 9 bases that match TRBD2. The V and J ends lost 4 bases and 5 bases, in that order; junction bases with no gene match: 9. CDR1 is LNHDA and CDR2 is SQIVND in the germline V gene (reference sequence). The CDR3 has 15 amino acids. The CDR3 protein is CASSKTSGRGNEQYF. In DNA form, the CDR3 reads TGTGCCAGTAGTAAAACTAGCGGGCGTGGAAACGAGCAGTACTTC. Using reference TRBV19 and TRBJ2-7 for the parts outside the CDR3, the full variable domain is DGGITQSPKYLFRKEGQNVTLSCEQNLNHDAMYWYRQDPGQGLRLIYYSQIVNDFQKGDIAEGYSVSREKKESFPLTVTSAQKNPTAFYLCASSKTSGRGNEQYFGPGTRLTVT.

This clonotype was detected many times. The V and J genes are TRBV11-2 and TRBJ2-5; D is uncertain. This CDR3 spans 12 amino acids. CDR1 and CDR2 (germline): SGHAT, FQNNGV. Trimming pared 2 bases from V and 4 bases from J, leaving 5 bases between. The CDR3 region is CASSLIGETQYF. The DNA for the CDR3 is TGTGCCAGCAGCTTAATTGGAGAGACCCAGTACTTC.

The sample holds a few counts of this clonotype. V and J are TRBV4-3 and TRBJ2-4; D is possibly TRBD1 or TRBD2 (5 bases each). V dropped 1 base and J dropped 8 bases, with 15 bases sitting between them. The CDR3 sequence is 15 residues long. Germline CDR1 LGHNA, CDR2 YSLEER. The DNA of the CDR3 is TGCGCCAGCAGCCAAGTCCCGGGAATGGGGGACATTCAGTACTTC. This translates into CASSQVPGMGDIQYF.

This clonotype was recorded a few times. This chain joins TRBV11-2 and TRBJ2-5, with D maybe TRBD2 (6 bases). This CDR3 region has 17 residues. Germline V gene sequence: CDR1 SGHAT, CDR2 FQNNGV. Trimming took off 4 bases at V and 0 bases at J, with 18 bases between the two ends. The CDR3 sequence is CASSSSGEVANQETQYF. The CDR3 coding sequence is TGTGCCAGCAGCTCATCCGGGGAGGTGGCCAACCAAGAGACCCAGTACTTC.

CDR3 protein: CASSLQGGPQYF. CDR3 nucleotide sequence: TGTGCCAGCAGTTTGCAGGGGGGGCCGCAGTACTTC. The V and J genes are TRBV12-3 or TRBV12-4 and TRBJ2-7; D could derive from TRBD1 or TRBD2 (7 bases each). V lost 3 bases and J 9 bases, leaving 12 bases between the germline ends. The CDR3 is 12 residues long.